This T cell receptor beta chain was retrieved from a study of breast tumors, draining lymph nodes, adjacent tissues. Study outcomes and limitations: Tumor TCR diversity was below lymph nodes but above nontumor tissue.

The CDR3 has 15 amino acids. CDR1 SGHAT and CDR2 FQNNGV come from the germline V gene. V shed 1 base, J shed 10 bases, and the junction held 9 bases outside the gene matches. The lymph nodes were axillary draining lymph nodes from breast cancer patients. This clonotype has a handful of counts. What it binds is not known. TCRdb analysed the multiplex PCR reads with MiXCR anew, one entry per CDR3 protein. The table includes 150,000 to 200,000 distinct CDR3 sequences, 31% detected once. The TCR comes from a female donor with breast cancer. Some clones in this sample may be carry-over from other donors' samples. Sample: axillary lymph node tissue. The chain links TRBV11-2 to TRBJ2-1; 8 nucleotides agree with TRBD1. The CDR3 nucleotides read TGTGCCAGCAGCTTAGCCAGGGGGCCACCCTCCGAGCAGTTCTTC. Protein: CASSLARGPPSEQFF.